This TCR beta chain was captured by sequencing in a study of patients and donors after allogeneic stem cell transplantation. The germline V gene encodes CDR1 MDHEN and CDR2 SYDVKM. The V gene lost 8 bases and the J gene lost 3 bases, with 13 bases spanning the gap. CDR3 length: 13 amino acids. TCRdb processed the RT-PCR reads anew with MiXCR; each CDR3 protein has one entry. The sample contains around 200,000 distinct CDR3 sequences, roughly 38% of which appear only once. The TCR sequence derives from a human donor who was either an allogeneic HSCT recipient or a stem cell or donor lymphocyte infusion donor (not recorded which). It is not recorded whose cells these are; they may come from a transplant donor. The gene calls are TRBV28 and TRBJ1-1, with a weak D call TRBD1 (5 bases). Sequencing used blood, either unsorted or a sorted T cell fraction (not recorded which). CDR3 sequence: CASRRTGDTEAFF. CDR3 coding DNA: TGTGCCAGCCGGAGGACGGGGGACACTGAAGCTTTCTTT.